These T cell receptor beta chains were read from a single sample in a study. TCRdb recomputed calls from the 5' RACE reads with MiXCR, one row per CDR3 protein. In the table there are about 41,000 distinct CDR3 sequences, roughly 29% of which are singletons. Sequences were obtained from memory CD4+ T cells sorted from a lymph node. The source is a female donor with breast cancer. Both conserved end residues are part of each CDR3. The order of the fields is D gene, clone size, J gene, V gene, CDR3 DNA, CDR3 protein. The D gene is left open where the match is weak. For some rows the clone size is stated as once, few or many, or as a class when expanded; others skip it.

>-|many|TRBJ1-1|TRBV12-3/TRBV12-4
TGTGCCAGCAGCGGTGTGGGGGCTTTCTTT
CASSGVGAFF
>TRBD2|-|TRBJ2-1|TRBV4-1
TGCGCCAGCAGCCAACCCCTAGCGGGGGTCTACAATGAGCAGTTCTTC
CASSQPLAGVYNEQFF
>TRBD1|-|TRBJ2-1|TRBV7-3
TGTGCCAGCAGCGCCCCCGGGACAGGGGTGAATGAGCAGTTCTTC
CASSAPGTGVNEQFF
>-|-|TRBJ2-6|TRBV6-5
TGTGCCAGCAGCCGAACTTATGGGGCCAACGTCCTGACTTTC
CASSRTYGANVLTF
>TRBD1|-|TRBJ2-7|TRBV9
TGTGCCAGCACCTCGGGACAGAGCTCCTACGAGCAGTACTTC
CASTSGQSSYEQYF
>-|-|TRBJ2-1|TRBV24-1
TGTGCCACCAGTGCCCTGGACGGGTCCGAGGGTGAGCAGTTCTTC
CATSALDGSEGEQFF
>-|-|TRBJ2-3|TRBV7-8
TGTGCCAGCAGCTTAGCTGGCGGTGCTAGCACAGATACGCTGTATTTT
CASSLAGGASTDTLYF
>TRBD1|many|TRBJ1-5|TRBV4-1
TGCGCCAGCAGCCAAGAGACAGGGGGAGGATGGCCCCAGCATTTT
CASSQETGGGWPQHF
>-|few|TRBJ2-2|TRBV6-5
TGTGCCAGCAGTTACTCCTCCAACACGAACACCGGGGAGCTGTTTTTT
CASSYSSNTNTGELFF
>-|-|TRBJ2-7|TRBV20-1
TGCAGTGCTACCTCCTTGGGCGAGCAGTACTTC
CSATSLGEQYF
>-|-|TRBJ2-7|TRBV12-3/TRBV12-4
TGTGCCAGCACCTCCCGGTCAGGGGCCAACGAGCAGTACTTC
CASTSRSGANEQYF
>-|medium-sized|TRBJ1-1|TRBV6-5
TGTGCCACCTTGGAGGGTAAGGGTGAAGCTTTCTTT
CATLEGKGEAFF
>-|few|TRBJ2-7|TRBV29-1
TGCAGCGTTGAGGTCGTCCCCTACGAGCAGTACTTC
CSVEVVPYEQYF
>-|-|TRBJ2-1|TRBV7-3
TGTGCCAGCAGCTTTCAGAAGGGTAATGAGCAGTTCTTC
CASSFQKGNEQFF
>-|-|TRBJ2-3|TRBV4-1
TGCGCCAGCAGCCAGGAGGGGGGAGATACGCAGTATTTT
CASSQEGGDTQYF
>-|-|TRBJ2-7|TRBV21-1
TGTGCCAGCAGCAAATCCCCTAGCGGGAGAAATCTCGAGCAGTACTTC
CASSKSPSGRNLEQYF
>-|few|TRBJ2-1|TRBV5-6
TGTGCCAGCAGCTTGACGGAGGGGGCGGATGAGCAGTTCTTC
CASSLTEGADEQFF
>-|-|TRBJ1-6|TRBV10-3
TGTGCCATCAGTGGGTTCCGGGACACGGATTCACCCCTCCACTTT
CAISGFRDTDSPLHF
>TRBD1|-|TRBJ2-7|TRBV5-1
TGCGCCAGCAGCTGGGGACAGGAGGAGGACGAGCAGTACTTC
CASSWGQEEDEQYF
>TRBD2|-|TRBJ2-5|TRBV12-3/TRBV12-4
TGTGCCAGCAGTTTAAGTCGGACTAGTGAGACCCAGTACTTC
CASSLSRTSETQYF
>-|-|TRBJ1-1|TRBV15
TGTGCCACCAGCAGAGACAAGGGGCAAATGAACACTGAAGCTTTCTTT
CATSRDKGQMNTEAFF
>-|few|TRBJ2-1|TRBV30
TGTGCCTGGAGTGTTATGGATGAGCAGTTCTTC
CAWSVMDEQFF
>-|-|TRBJ2-4|TRBV6-6
TGTGCCAGCGCTAACAGGAAAGCCAAAAACATTCAGTACTTC
CASANRKAKNIQYF